This TCR beta chain was captured in a study of T cell repertoires in cytomegalovirus infection. TCRdb re-called the reads with MiXCR, one entry per CDR3 protein. The table lists hundreds of thousands of distinct CDR3 sequences, 25% to 40% of them singletons. This clonotype was detected only a few times. Its antigen is as yet unknown. This clonotype originated in a human donor in good health (CMV status not recorded). Some clones in this sample may be carry-over from other donors' samples. The sequencing here drew on cultured CD8+ T cells from PBMCs, taken from culture after CMV antigen stimulation.

This CDR3 reads CATSRDRALADTQYF. Here the CDR3 DNA reads TGTGCCACCAGCAGAGATCGTGCACTAGCGGATACGCAGTATTTT. This chain connects TRBV15 to TRBJ2-3; 7 bases line up with TRBD2. This CDR3 is 15 amino acids long. CDR1 and CDR2 from the germline V gene are LNHNV and YYDKDF (reference sequence). V shed 0 bases and J 6 bases; nucleotides not matched to a gene: 6.